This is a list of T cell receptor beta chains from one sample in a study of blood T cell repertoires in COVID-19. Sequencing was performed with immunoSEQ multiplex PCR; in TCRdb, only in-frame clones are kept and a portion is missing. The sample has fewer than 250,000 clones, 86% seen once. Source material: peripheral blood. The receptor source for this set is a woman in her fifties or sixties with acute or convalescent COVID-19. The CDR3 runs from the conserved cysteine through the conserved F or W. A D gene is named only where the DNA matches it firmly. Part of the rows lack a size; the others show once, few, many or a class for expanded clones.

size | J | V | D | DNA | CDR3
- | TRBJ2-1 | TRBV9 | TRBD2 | TGTGCCAGCAGCGTGACTAGCGGGAGGTCCTACAATGAGCAGTTCTTC | CASSVTSGRSYNEQFF
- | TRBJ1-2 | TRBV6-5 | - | TGTGCCAGCAGCAGAACCCAGGGATTTAATGGCTACACCTTC | CASSRTQGFNGYTF
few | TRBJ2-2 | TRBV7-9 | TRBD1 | TGTGCCAGCAGCTCGGGACAGAGGGTGGGGTACACCGGGGAGCTGTTTTTT | CASSSGQRVGYTGELFF
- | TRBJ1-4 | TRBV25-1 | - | TGTGCCAGCACTGGAAGATGGGGCGAAAAACTGTTTTTT | CASTGRWGEKLFF
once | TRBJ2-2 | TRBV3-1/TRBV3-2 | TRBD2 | TGTGCCAGCAGCCAAGATCAAAGCGGGGGGACCACAGACGGGGAGCTGTTTTTT | CASSQDQSGGTTDGELFF
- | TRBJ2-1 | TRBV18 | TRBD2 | TGTGCCAGCTCACCACTAGCGGGAGAGGGTGAGCAGTTCTTC | CASSPLAGEGEQFF
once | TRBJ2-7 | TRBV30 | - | TGTGCCTGGAGCTTGGGGGGATACGAGCAGTACTTC | CAWSLGGYEQYF
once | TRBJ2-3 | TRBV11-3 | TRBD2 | TGTGCCAGCAGCTTAAATGGGGGGGGAGATACGCAGTATTTT | CASSLNGGGDTQYF
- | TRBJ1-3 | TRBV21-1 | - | TGTGCCAGCAGCAAAGATAACAGGTTGACCTCTGGAAACACCATATATTTT | CASSKDNRLTSGNTIYF
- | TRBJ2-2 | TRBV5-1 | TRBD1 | TGCGCCAGCAGCGAGACAGGGCTCGACACCGGGGAGCTGTTTTTT | CASSETGLDTGELFF
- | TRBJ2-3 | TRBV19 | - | TGTGCCAGTAGTCATTTCTTGGCGGCCCGTACAGATACGCAGTATTTT | CASSHFLAARTDTQYF
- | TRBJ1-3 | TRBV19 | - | TGTGCCAGTAGTATATCGGGGGCTGGAAACACCATATATTTT | CASSISGAGNTIYF
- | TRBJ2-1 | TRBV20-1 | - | TGCAGTGCCCTCGGCAATGAGCAGTTCTTC | CSALGNEQFF
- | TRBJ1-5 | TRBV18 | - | TGTGCCAGCCCCGAACGGCAGGGCCAGCCCCAGCATTTT | CASPERQGQPQHF
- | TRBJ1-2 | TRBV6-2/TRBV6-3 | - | TGTGCCAGCAGTCCCCTGACGGGATATGGCTACACCTTC | CASSPLTGYGYTF
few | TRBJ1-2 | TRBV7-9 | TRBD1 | TGTGCCAGCAGCTTAGAGACAGGGGGCGCTGGCTACACCTTC | CASSLETGGAGYTF
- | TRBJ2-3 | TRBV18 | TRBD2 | TGTGCCAGCTCACCACCTCTAGCGGGGGGAAACACAGATACGCAGTATTTT | CASSPPLAGGNTDTQYF
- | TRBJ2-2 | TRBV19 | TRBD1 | TGTGCCAGTAGTATAGGGGGCAGGGGGACCGGGGAGCTGTTTTTT | CASSIGGRGTGELFF
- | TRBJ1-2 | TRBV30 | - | TGTGCCCGACTTCAGGGGAGAGGCTACACCTTC | CARLQGRGYTF
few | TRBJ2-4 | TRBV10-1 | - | TGCGCCAGCACACCCAGCGAACTAGCCAAAAACATTCAGTACTTC | CASTPSELAKNIQYF
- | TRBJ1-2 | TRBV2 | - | TGTGCCAGCAGTGATGGCAGGGCTTCGGGTGGCTACACCTTC | CASSDGRASGGYTF
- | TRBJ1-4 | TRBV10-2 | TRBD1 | TGCGCCAGCAAGGACTGGGACAGCGCTAATGAAAAACTGTTTTTT | CASKDWDSANEKLFF
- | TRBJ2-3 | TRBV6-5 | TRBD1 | TGTGCCAGCACCCAGGCCAGGGGGACAGATACGCAGTATTTT | CASTQARGTDTQYF
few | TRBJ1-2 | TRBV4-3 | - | TGCGCCAGCAGCCAAGAGTGGGGACTCTATGGCTACACCTTC | CASSQEWGLYGYTF
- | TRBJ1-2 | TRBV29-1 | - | TGCAGCGTTGAAGATCTCCCTGCCAGGGCTGACTATGGCTACACCTTC | CSVEDLPARADYGYTF
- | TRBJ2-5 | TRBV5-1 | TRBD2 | TGCGCCAGCAGCTTGGGGACTAGCGGGAGAAGGCTAGGGGAGACCCAGTACTTC | CASSLGTSGRRLGETQYF
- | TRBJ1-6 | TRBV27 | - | TGTGCCAGCAGGTCTCAGGGATCCTATAATTCACCCCTCCACTTT | CASRSQGSYNSPLHF
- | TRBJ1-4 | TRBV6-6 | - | TGTGCCAGCAGTTCCCCAGGCTCTAATGAAAAACTGTTTTTT | CASSSPGSNEKLFF
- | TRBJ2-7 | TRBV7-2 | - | TGTGCCAGCAGCCATGAGAGGTTCTCCTACGAGCAGTACTTC | CASSHERFSYEQYF
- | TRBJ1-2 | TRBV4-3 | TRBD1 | TGCGCCAGCAGCCAAGAAGGATCGGAGGGGGCATATGGCTACACCTTC | CASSQEGSEGAYGYTF
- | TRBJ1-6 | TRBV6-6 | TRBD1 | TGTGCCAGCAGTTACAGGGTTAACAGGGGTGGTTCACCCCTCCACTTT | CASSYRVNRGGSPLHF
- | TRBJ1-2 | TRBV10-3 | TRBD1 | TGTGCCATCAGTGAATACAGGGGGCAGAACTATGGCTACACCTTC | CAISEYRGQNYGYTF
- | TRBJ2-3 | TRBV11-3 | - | TGTGCCAGCAGCCGGGCAGGGGGCACAGATACGCAGTATTTT | CASSRAGGTDTQYF
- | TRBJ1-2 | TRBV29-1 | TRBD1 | TGCAGCGCCCGACAGGGCGCCTATGGCTACACCTTC | CSARQGAYGYTF
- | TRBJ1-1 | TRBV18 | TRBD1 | TGTGCCAGCTCACCCAGTTACGACAGGGGGGGCCCTGAAGCTTTCTTT | CASSPSYDRGGPEAFF
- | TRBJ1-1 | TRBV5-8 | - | TGTGCCAGCAGCGTCAGGGGAGCGATGAACACTGAAGCTTTCTTT | CASSVRGAMNTEAFF
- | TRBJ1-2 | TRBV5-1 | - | TGCGCCAGCAGACCGACAGGCGACTATGGCTACACCTTC | CASRPTGDYGYTF
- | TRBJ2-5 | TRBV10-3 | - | TGTGCCATCTCAAGGTGGAACAGGGCACAAGAGACCCAGTACTTC | CAISRWNRAQETQYF
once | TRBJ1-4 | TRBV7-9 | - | TGTGCCAGCAGCTTAGAACGGGACTCCGCAACTAATGAAAAACTGTTTTTT | CASSLERDSATNEKLFF
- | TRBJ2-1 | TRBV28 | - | TGTGCCAGCAGTTTAAACCAGGGGTTCAATGAGCAGTTCTTC | CASSLNQGFNEQFF
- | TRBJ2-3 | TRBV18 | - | TGTGCCAGCTCACCAGGGGGCCCCGCAGATACGCAGTATTTT | CASSPGGPADTQYF
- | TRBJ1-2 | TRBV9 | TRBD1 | TGTGCCAGCAGCGTAGCTAGAGACAGGGTCGACCTGAGGACCTTC | CASSVARDRVDLRTF
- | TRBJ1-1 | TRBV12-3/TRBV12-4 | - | TGTGCCAGCAGGACCTCAGGGAACACTGAAGCTTTCTTT | CASRTSGNTEAFF
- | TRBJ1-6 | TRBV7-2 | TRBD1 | TGTGCCAGCAGCTTCAACGGACAGGATAATTCACCCCTCCACTTT | CASSFNGQDNSPLHF
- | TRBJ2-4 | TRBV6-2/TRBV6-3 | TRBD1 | TGTGCCAGCAGCCCGACAGGGGGCTGGGACATTCAGTACTTC | CASSPTGGWDIQYF
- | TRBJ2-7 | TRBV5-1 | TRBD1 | TGCGCCAGCAGCCGCCTGGTAGGGACAGGGTACGAGCAGTACTTC | CASSRLVGTGYEQYF